This record looks at one T cell receptor (beta chain) sequence and its context. Participating donors were healthy, HIV-negative adults free of recent acute infections or vaccinations. These data are taken from a study of shared clonotypes between healthy human individuals. The germline gives CDR1 MNHNY, CDR2 SVGAGI (reference sequence). The trim removed 6 bases at V and 6 bases at J, leaving 4 bases unmatched. The CDR3 has 13 residues. In the authors' workflow: There were no quality scores in the junction-only immunoSEQ sequences, so filtering differed. This table comes from immunoSEQ multiplex PCR, and its TCRdb copy is limited to in-frame clones, with some not included. The DNA gave D and trimming, while V, J and clone size come from that table. The sample has about 480,000 clones; 60% to 85% are singletons.

Sequencing was carried out using PBMCs. The chain carries TRBV6-6 and TRBJ2-2, with 7 bases lining up with TRBD1. The sequence came from a woman in her 40s in good health. Some clones in this sample may be carry-over from other donors' samples. CDR3 DNA sequence: TGTGCCAGCAGGACAGGGAATGCCGGGGAGCTGTTTTTT. Translated, it gives CASRTGNAGELFF.